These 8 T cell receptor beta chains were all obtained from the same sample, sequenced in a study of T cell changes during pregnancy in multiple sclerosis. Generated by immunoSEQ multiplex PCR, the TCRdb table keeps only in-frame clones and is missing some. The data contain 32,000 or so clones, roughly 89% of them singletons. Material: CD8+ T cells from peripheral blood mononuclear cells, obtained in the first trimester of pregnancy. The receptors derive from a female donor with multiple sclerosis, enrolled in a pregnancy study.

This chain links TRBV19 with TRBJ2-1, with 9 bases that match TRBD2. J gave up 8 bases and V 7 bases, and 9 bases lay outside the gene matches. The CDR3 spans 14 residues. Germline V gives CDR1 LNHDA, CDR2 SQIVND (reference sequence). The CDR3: CASMNLAGVDEQFF. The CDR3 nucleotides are TGTGCCAGTATGAACTTAGCGGGAGTCGATGAGCAGTTCTTC.

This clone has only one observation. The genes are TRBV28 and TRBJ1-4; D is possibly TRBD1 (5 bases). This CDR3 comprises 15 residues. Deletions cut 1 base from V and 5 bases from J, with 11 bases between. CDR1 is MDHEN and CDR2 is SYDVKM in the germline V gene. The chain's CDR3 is CASSLLDSKNEKLFF. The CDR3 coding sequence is TGTGCCAGCAGTTTATTAGACAGTAAGAATGAAAAACTGTTTTTT.

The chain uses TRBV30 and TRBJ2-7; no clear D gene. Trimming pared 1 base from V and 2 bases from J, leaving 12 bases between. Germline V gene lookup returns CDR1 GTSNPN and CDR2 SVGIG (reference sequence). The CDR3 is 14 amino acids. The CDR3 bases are TGTGCCTGGAGTGGGCCCAGAGGTCCCTACGAGCAGTACTTC. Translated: CAWSGPRGPYEQYF.

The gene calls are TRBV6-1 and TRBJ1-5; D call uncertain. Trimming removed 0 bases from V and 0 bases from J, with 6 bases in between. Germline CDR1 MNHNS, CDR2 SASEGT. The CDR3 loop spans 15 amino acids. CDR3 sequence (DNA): TGTGCCAGCAGTGAAGCGGTACATAGCAATCAGCCCCAGCATTTT. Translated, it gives CASSEAVHSNQPQHF.

The CDR3 region has the DNA TGTGCCAGCTCACCACCGCAGGCCGCCGGTGAGCAGTACTTC. The encoded protein is CASSPPQAAGEQYF. V usage is TRBV18 and J usage is TRBJ2-7; D gene unclear. The CDR3 has 14 residues. Germline lookup yields CDR1 KGHSH and CDR2 LQKENI. Trimming took off 0 bases at V and 7 bases at J, with 13 bases between the two ends.

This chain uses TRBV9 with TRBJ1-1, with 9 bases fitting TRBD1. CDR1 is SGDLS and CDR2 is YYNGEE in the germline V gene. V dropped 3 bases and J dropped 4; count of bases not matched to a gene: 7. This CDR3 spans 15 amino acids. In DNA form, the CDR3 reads TGTGCCAGCAGCGCCCAGACAGGGGGTTCCACTGAAGCTTTCTTT. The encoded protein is CASSAQTGGSTEAFF.

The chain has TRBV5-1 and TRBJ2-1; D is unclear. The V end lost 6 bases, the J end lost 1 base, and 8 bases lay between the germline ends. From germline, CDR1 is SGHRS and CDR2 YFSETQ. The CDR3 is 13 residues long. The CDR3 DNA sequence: TGCGCCAGCACGCGAGAATCCTACAATGAGCAGTTCTTC. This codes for CASTRESYNEQFF.

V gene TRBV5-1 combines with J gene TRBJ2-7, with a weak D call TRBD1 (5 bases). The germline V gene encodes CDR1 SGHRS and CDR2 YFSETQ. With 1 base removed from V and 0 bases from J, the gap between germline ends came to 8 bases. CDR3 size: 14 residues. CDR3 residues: CASSLYRTSYEQYF. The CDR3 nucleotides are TGCGCCAGCAGCTTGTACAGGACCTCCTACGAGCAGTACTTC.